The source of this T cell receptor beta chain is a study of cytomegalovirus exposure and HLA in healthy donors. Study findings and constraints: There were some public TCRs occurring in many donors, but most TCR sequences were rare. Later on, a genetic analysis was performed. It linked a missense variant in DCLRE1C with V- and J-gene trimming of TCR beta. According to the study, roughly 160 TCR beta chains were cytomegalovirus-associated.

In the PCR, 60 Vbeta and 13 Jbeta primers were used. Original analysis: Per a later analysis, the number of unique TCR beta chains was about 78 million, of which around 9.9 million were shared. The assay was immunoSEQ multiplex PCR, and TCRdb's table has in-frame clones only and misses some. The DNA gave D and trimming, while V, J and clone size come from that table. The sample consists of fewer than 200,000 clones, around 85% of them appearing once. Regarding this clone: Antigen specificity is unknown.

This TCR came from a male donor in good health and CMV-seronegative. The sequencing input was PBMCs.

In nucleotides, the CDR3 is TGTGCCAGCAGTTACATCCAGGGGGCATATACCGGGGAGCTGTTTTTT. Amino acids: CASSYIQGAYTGELFF. The chain carries TRBV6-6 and TRBJ2-2; TRBD1 agrees at 8 bases. The CDR3 is 16 residues long. The V gene's germline CDR1 is MNHNY and CDR2 SVGAGI (reference sequence). V lost 2 bases to trimming and J lost 5 bases; unmatched junction nucleotides: 7.